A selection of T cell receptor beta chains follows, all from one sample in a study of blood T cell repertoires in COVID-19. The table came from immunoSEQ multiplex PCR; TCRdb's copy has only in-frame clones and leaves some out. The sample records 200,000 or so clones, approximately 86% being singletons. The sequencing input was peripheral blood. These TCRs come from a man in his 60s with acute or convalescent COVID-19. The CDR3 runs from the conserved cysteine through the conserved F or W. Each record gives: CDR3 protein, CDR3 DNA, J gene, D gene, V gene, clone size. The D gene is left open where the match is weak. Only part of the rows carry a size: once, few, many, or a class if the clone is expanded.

CARSLAEPGHQQETQYF,TGTGCCAGAAGCTTGGCTGAACCGGGACACCAACAAGAGACCCAGTACTTC,TRBJ2-5,-,TRBV5-3,-
CASSLYGYEQYF,TGTGCCAGCAGCTTATACGGCTACGAGCAGTACTTC,TRBJ2-7,-,TRBV11-1,-
CATSGGLAGVNEQFF,TGTGCCACCAGCGGAGGACTAGCGGGGGTCAATGAGCAGTTCTTC,TRBJ2-1,TRBD2,TRBV15,-
CASSVARGVGTEAFF,TGTGCCAGCAGTGTCGCCAGGGGAGTCGGTACTGAAGCTTTCTTT,TRBJ1-1,-,TRBV6-4,-
CASSYSETGRAYGYTF,TGTGCCAGCAGTTACTCTGAGACAGGGCGGGCCTATGGCTACACCTTC,TRBJ1-2,TRBD1,TRBV6-5,-
CASSYPTAGKNYEQYF,TGTGCCAGCAGTTACCCCACAGCGGGGAAAAACTACGAGCAGTACTTC,TRBJ2-7,TRBD2,TRBV6-2/TRBV6-3,-
CASSPLVPYPPYEQYF,TGTGCCAGCAGCCCCCTGGTCCCCTACCCCCCCTACGAGCAGTACTTC,TRBJ2-7,-,TRBV11-2,-
CASSYTGTANTEAFF,TGTGCCAGCAGTTACACTGGGACAGCCAACACTGAAGCTTTCTTT,TRBJ1-1,TRBD1,TRBV6-6,-
CASSYLTSGGRGGNNEQFF,TGTGCCAGCAGCTACCTGACTAGCGGGGGGCGGGGAGGAAACAATGAGCAGTTCTTC,TRBJ2-1,TRBD2,TRBV7-8,once
CASSYSGGGDTGELFF,TGTGCCAGCAGTTACTCGGGCGGGGGGGACACCGGGGAGCTGTTTTTT,TRBJ2-2,TRBD2,TRBV6-6,-
CASSPGTGGTGELFF,TGTGCCAGCAGCCCGGGGACAGGGGGAACCGGGGAGCTGTTTTTT,TRBJ2-2,TRBD1,TRBV5-5,-
CASSPAFGEYSEAFF,TGTGCCAGCAGCCCAGCCTTTGGGGAGTACTCCGAAGCTTTCTTT,TRBJ1-1,-,TRBV11-2,-
CASSDSGGTEAFF,TGTGCCAGCAGTGACAGCGGGGGCACTGAAGCTTTCTTT,TRBJ1-1,-,TRBV6-4,-
CASSPTGGQSDF,TGTGCCAGCAGCCCCACTGGGGGCCAGTCCGATTTT,TRBJ1-3,-,TRBV5-6,-
CASSLGLFTGELFF,TGTGCCAGCAGTTTAGGGCTGTTCACCGGGGAGCTGTTTTTT,TRBJ2-2,-,TRBV28,once
CASSVANYGYTF,TGTGCCAGCAGTGTAGCTAACTATGGCTACACCTTC,TRBJ1-2,-,TRBV6-2/TRBV6-3,once
CASILRDRGILTEAFF,TGTGCCAGCATCCTTAGGGACAGGGGGATTCTCACTGAAGCTTTCTTT,TRBJ1-1,TRBD1,TRBV7-2,-
CAISEEGGSSGANVLTF,TGTGCCATCAGTGAGGAGGGCGGGAGCTCTGGGGCCAACGTCCTGACTTTC,TRBJ2-6,TRBD2,TRBV10-3,-
CASSSLGGLAKNIQYF,TGTGCCAGCAGCTCGTTAGGGGGATTAGCCAAAAACATTCAGTACTTC,TRBJ2-4,-,TRBV7-3,many
CASSLSRRGTSGGTGELFF,TGTGCCAGCAGTTTGTCTCGCAGGGGGACTAGCGGGGGCACCGGGGAGCTGTTTTTT,TRBJ2-2,TRBD2,TRBV27,-
CASSYRGVAEAFF,TGTGCCAGCAGCTACCGGGGGGTAGCTGAAGCTTTCTTT,TRBJ1-1,-,TRBV5-5,-
CASSPTTGGQETQYF,TGTGCCAGCAGTCCTACAACAGGGGGCCAAGAGACCCAGTACTTC,TRBJ2-5,TRBD1,TRBV6-5,-
CASSPSGGPAPNYGYTF,TGTGCCAGCTCTCCATCAGGGGGGCCCGCTCCTAACTATGGCTACACCTTC,TRBJ1-2,TRBD1,TRBV4-2,-
CASSLGGSGYTEAFF,TGTGCCAGCAGCTTGGGGGGGTCCGGGTACACTGAAGCTTTCTTT,TRBJ1-1,-,TRBV7-2,-
CATRGTGTGSNEQFF,TGTGCCACCAGGGGGACCGGGACAGGGTCAAATGAGCAGTTCTTC,TRBJ2-1,TRBD1,TRBV24-1,-
CASSKGAGVGNTIYF,TGTGCCAGCAGCAAGGGGGCAGGGGTAGGAAACACCATATATTTT,TRBJ1-3,TRBD1,TRBV27,few
CASSPGGGTQYF,TGTGCCAGCAGCCCCGGTGGCGGGACCCAGTACTTC,TRBJ2-5,-,TRBV7-3,once